The present TCR beta chain was sequenced within a study of cytomegalovirus exposure and HLA in healthy donors. Study conclusions and caveats: In an earlier analysis, most TCR beta V segments were productive about 90% or about 30% of the time. Associated with cytomegalovirus, according to the listing, were some 180 TCR beta chains.

Germline CDR1 is LGHNA and CDR2 is YNFKEQ. The CDR3 spans 15 residues. Trimming cost V 2 bases and J 7 bases, with 17 bases left between them. About this clone: Its antigen is currently unknown.

Use of 60 Vbeta and 13 Jbeta primers characterized the PCR. Here immunoSEQ multiplex PCR was the method, and the copy in TCRdb shows in-frame clones only, minus some. The table has around 110,000 clones, roughly four fifths seen once; the top ten hold around 5.8%. Sequencing was carried out using PBMCs. The genes are TRBV4-2 and TRBJ1-2; perhaps TRBD1 as D (6 bases). The sequence derives from a woman aged 45-65 years in good health and CMV-seropositive. The CDR3 DNA follows: TGTGCCAGCAGCCAACCGGGACATCCCCCTACTGGCTACACCTTC. It is translated as CASSQPGHPPTGYTF.